The entry below describes one T cell receptor beta chain. Antigen unknown. This entry belongs to a study of cytomegalovirus exposure and HLA in healthy donors. With V trimmed by 5 bases and J by 1 base, 5 bases remained unmatched. Germline values: CDR1 SGHAT, CDR2 FQNNGV. CDR3 length equals 16 residues. PCR amplification relied on 60 Vbeta primers (plus 13 Jbeta primers). Study processing details: Unique TCR beta chains totaled around 86 million in a later count, with about 11 million of them shared. TCRdb's copy holds only in-frame clones and misses some; the assay was immunoSEQ multiplex PCR. That table is the source of V, J and clone size, and D and trimming were worked out from the DNA. The sample lists fewer than 100,000 clones; over 60% were seen once. The study, taken as a whole, reports: An assumption of roughly uniform sequencing depth across donors underlay the presence/absence analyses. The study designated 150 to 200 TCR beta chains cytomegalovirus-associated. In vitro, a few CMV-associated chains proved specific for CMV antigens.

This receptor was taken from a female donor in good health and CMV-seronegative. V gene TRBV11-2 combines with J gene TRBJ2-1, with 10 nucleotides matching TRBD2. Specimen: PBMCs. CDR3 nucleotides: TGTGCCAGCAGCCCTAGCGGGAGAGTATCCTACAATGAGCAGTTCTTC. It translates to CASSPSGRVSYNEQFF.